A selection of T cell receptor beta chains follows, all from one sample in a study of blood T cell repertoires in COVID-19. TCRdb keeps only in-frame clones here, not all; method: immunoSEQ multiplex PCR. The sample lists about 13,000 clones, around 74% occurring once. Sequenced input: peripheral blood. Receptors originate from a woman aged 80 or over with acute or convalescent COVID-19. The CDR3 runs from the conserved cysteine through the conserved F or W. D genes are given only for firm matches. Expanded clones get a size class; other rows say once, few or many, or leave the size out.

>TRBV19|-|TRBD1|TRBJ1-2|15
TGTGCCAGTAGTACGTCCTGGGACAGGTCCTATGGCTACACCTTC
CASSTSWDRSYGYTF
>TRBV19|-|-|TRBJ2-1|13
TGTGCCAGTAGCTCTATAGCAGGGAATGAGCAGTTCTTC
CASSSIAGNEQFF
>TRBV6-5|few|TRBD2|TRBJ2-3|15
TGTGCCAGCAGTCGGCTAGCGGGGGGCACAGATACGCAGTATTTT
CASSRLAGGTDTQYF
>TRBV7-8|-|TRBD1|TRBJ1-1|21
TGTGCCAGCAGCTCCCCCCTTAGCCGACAGGGGCGCGGGGAGGTGAACACTGAAGCTTTCTTT
CASSSPLSRQGRGEVNTEAFF
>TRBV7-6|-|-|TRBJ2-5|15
TGTGCCAGCAGCTGGGCAGGCGCGGGACAAGAGACCCAGTACTTC
CASSWAGAGQETQYF
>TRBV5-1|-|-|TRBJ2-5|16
TGCGCCTCCGGGCCAGGGGCGAGTTCGATCCAAGAGACCCAGTACTTC
CASGPGASSIQETQYF
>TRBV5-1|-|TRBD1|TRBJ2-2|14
TGCGCCAGCAGCTCGGGACAGGGCACCGGGGAGCTGTTTTTT
CASSSGQGTGELFF
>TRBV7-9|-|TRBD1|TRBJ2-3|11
TGTGCGGGGACAGGGGGAGATACGCAGTATTTT
CAGTGGDTQYF
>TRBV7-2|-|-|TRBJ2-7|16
TGTGCCAGCAGCCCTCTACAGGGAGCCTGGTCTTACGAGCAGTACTTC
CASSPLQGAWSYEQYF
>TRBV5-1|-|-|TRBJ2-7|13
TGCGCCAGCAGCTTTCCAGACTCCTACGAGCAGTACTTC
CASSFPDSYEQYF
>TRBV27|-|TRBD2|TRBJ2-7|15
TGTGCCAGCAGTTTATATGGCGGGGGGGCCTTCGAGCAGTACTTC
CASSLYGGGAFEQYF
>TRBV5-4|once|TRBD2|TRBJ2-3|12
TGTGCCAGCAGCCGGGAGGGGGATACGCAGTATTTT
CASSREGDTQYF
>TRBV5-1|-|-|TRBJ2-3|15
TGCGCCAGCAGCCATGGAGGCCTAAGTGGGGATACGCAGTATTTT
CASSHGGLSGDTQYF
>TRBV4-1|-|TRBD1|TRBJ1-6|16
TGCGCCAGCAGCCAAGTTACGGGACAGGGGAACTCACCCCTCCACTTT
CASSQVTGQGNSPLHF
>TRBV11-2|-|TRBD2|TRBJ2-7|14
TGTGCCAGCAGCTTGTCCCGGGGGGGCTACGAGCAGTACTTC
CASSLSRGGYEQYF
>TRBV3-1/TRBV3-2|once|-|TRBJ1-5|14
TGTGCCAGCAGCCAACGGACAAGCAATCAGCCCCAGCATTTT
CASSQRTSNQPQHF
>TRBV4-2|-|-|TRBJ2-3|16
TGTGCCAGCAGCCAAGGACACGGCGGGGGCGGAGATACGCAGTATTTT
CASSQGHGGGGDTQYF
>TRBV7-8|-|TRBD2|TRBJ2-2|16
TGTGCCAGCAGCCCCCGGCGGGGGGGCCTTACCGGGGAGCTGTTTTTT
CASSPRRGGLTGELFF
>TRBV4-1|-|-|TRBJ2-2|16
TGCGCCAGCAGCCAAGATAGGAGGGGGCGGTCGGGGGAGCTGTTTTTT
CASSQDRRGRSGELFF
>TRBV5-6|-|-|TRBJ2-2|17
TGTGCCAGCAGCCCGTTTAGGCGGCGGGGCCCAACCGGGGAGCTGTTTTTT
CASSPFRRRGPTGELFF
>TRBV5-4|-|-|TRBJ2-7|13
TGTGCCAGCAGCTTATCGGGTTCCAACGAGCAGTACTTC
CASSLSGSNEQYF
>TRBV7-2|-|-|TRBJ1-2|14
TGTGCCAGCAGCTTAGGGGGAGCGAACTATGGCTACACCTTC
CASSLGGANYGYTF
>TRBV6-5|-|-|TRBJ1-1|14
TGTGCCAGCAGTCCTGCAACGGGGGTAAACGTGGCTTTCTTT
CASSPATGVNVAFF
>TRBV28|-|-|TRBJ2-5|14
TGTGCCAGCAAACTAACCCCAGCCCAAGAGACCCAGTACTTC
CASKLTPAQETQYF
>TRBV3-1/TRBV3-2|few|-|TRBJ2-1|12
TGTGCCAGCAGCCAACGGGGCAATGAGCAGTTCTTC
CASSQRGNEQFF
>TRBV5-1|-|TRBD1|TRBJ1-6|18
TGCGCCAGCAGCCAGAGGACAGGGAAGAGCTCCTATAATTCACCCCTCCACTTT
CASSQRTGKSSYNSPLHF
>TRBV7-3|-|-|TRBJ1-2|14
TGTGCCAGCAGCTTAAGTCAGGGAAACTATGGCTACACCTTC
CASSLSQGNYGYTF
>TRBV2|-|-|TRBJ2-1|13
TGTGCCAGCAAGTGGAGAACCTACAATGAGCAGTTCTTC
CASKWRTYNEQFF
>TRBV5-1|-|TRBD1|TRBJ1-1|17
TGCGCCAGCAGCTTTTATGGGACAGGTACCATGAACACTGAAGCTTTCTTT
CASSFYGTGTMNTEAFF
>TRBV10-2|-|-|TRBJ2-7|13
TGCGCCAGCAGTGAGTCCCAGGGTCACGAGCAGTACTTC
CASSESQGHEQYF
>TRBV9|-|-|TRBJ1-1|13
TGTGCCAGCAGCTCCTTCGGCGGGGCTGAAGCTTTCTTT
CASSSFGGAEAFF
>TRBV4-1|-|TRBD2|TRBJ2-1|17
TGCGCCAGCAGCCTCCGGGTAGCGGGGGATTTATACAATGAGCAGTTCTTC
CASSLRVAGDLYNEQFF
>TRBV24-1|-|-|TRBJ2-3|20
TGTGCCACCAGTGACCCGACGGACCCTGGGGCTTTGTTGGGCACAGATACGCAGTATTTT
CATSDPTDPGALLGTDTQYF
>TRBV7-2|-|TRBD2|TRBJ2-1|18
TGTGCCAGCAGCTTAATAGTAGCGGGGGGGAGCTCCTACAATGAGCAGTTCTTC
CASSLIVAGGSSYNEQFF
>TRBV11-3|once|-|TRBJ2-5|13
TGTGCCAGCAGCGACAGAACCTTGGAGACCCAGTACTTC
CASSDRTLETQYF
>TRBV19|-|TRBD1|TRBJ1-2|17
TGTGCCAGTAGTATAGCCCTCAGGACAGGGGGCAGGTATGGCTACACCTTC
CASSIALRTGGRYGYTF
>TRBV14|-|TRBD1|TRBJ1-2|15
TGTGCCAGCAGCCAGTGGACAGGGGGCGTCTATGGCTACACCTTC
CASSQWTGGVYGYTF
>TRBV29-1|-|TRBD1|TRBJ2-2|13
TGCAGCGCTCGGGACAGGGGAGCCGGGGAGCTGTTTTTT
CSARDRGAGELFF
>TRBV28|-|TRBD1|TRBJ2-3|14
TGTGCCAGCAGTGACAGGGGTAGCACAGATACGCAGTATTTT
CASSDRGSTDTQYF
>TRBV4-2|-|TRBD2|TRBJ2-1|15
TGTGCCAGCAGCCAAGAGCCGGGGGGGTACAATGAGCAGTTCTTC
CASSQEPGGYNEQFF
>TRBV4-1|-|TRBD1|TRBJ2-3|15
TGCGCCAGCAGCCACCGACAGGGCGGGACAGATACGCAGTATTTT
CASSHRQGGTDTQYF
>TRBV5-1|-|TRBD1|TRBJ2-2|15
TGCGCCAGCAGCTCGGACAGGGGGCTAGCCGGGGAGCTGTTTTTT
CASSSDRGLAGELFF